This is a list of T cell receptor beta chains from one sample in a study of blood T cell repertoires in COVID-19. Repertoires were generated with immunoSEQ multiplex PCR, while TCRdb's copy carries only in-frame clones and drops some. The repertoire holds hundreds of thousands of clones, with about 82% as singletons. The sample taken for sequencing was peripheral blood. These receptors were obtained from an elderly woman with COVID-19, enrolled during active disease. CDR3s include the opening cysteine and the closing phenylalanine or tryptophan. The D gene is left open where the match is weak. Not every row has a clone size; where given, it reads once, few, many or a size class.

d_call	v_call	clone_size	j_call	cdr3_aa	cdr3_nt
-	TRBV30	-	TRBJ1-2	CASWGEGYTF	TGTGCCTCCTGGGGGGAGGGCTACACCTTC
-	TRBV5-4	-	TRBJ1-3	CASSARGNTIYF	TGTGCCAGCAGCGCGAGGGGAAACACCATATATTTT
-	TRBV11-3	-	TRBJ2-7	CASSLPYPEPEQYF	TGTGCCAGCAGCCTTCCTTACCCCGAGCCCGAGCAGTACTTC
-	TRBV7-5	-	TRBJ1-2	CASTRQGGYTF	TGTGCCTCGACACGACAGGGAGGCTACACCTTC
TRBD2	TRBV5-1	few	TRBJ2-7	CASRPSGAFYEQYF	TGCGCCAGCAGGCCTAGCGGGGCGTTCTACGAGCAGTACTTC
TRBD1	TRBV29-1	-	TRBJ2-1	CSVGTAYNEQFF	TGCAGCGTGGGGACAGCCTACAATGAGCAGTTCTTC
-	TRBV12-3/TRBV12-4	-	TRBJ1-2	CASSRYSDYGYTF	TGTGCCAGCAGTCGTTACAGTGACTATGGCTACACCTTC
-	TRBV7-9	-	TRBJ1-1	CASSLEGLYTEAFF	TGTGCCAGCAGCTTAGAGGGGTTATACACTGAAGCTTTCTTT
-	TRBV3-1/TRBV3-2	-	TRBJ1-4	CASRDRGSAEKLFF	TGTGCCAGCCGCGATAGGGGTTCGGCGGAAAAACTGTTTTTT
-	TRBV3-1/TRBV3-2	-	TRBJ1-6	CASSQNRDNNSPLHF	TGTGCCAGCAGCCAAAACCGGGACAATAATTCACCCCTCCACTTT
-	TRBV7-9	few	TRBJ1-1	CASSSMVTSNTEAFF	TGTGCCAGCAGTTCTATGGTTACCTCGAACACTGAAGCTTTCTTT
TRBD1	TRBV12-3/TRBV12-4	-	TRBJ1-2	CASKGTGDYGYTF	TGTGCCAGCAAAGGGACAGGGGACTATGGCTACACCTTC
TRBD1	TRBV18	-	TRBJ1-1	CASSPVQGATEAFF	TGTGCCAGCTCACCAGTACAGGGGGCCACTGAAGCTTTCTTT
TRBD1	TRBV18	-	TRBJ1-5	CASSLQGGNQPQHF	TGTGCCAGCTCACTACAGGGGGGCAATCAGCCCCAGCATTTT
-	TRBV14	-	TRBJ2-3	CASSQARSSGTDTQYF	TGTGCCAGCAGCCAAGCGAGGTCTAGCGGCACAGATACGCAGTATTTT
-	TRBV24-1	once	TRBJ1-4	CATSAVVGKGAGVFTNEKLFF	TGTGCCACCAGTGCAGTAGTCGGGAAAGGGGCAGGGGTATTCACTAATGAAAAACTGTTTTTT
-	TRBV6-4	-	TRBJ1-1	CASSVAMNTEAFF	TGTGCCAGCAGTGTGGCCATGAACACTGAAGCTTTCTTT
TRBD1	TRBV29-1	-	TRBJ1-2	CSVTGTGANYGYTF	TGCAGCGTTACCGGGACAGGGGCTAACTATGGCTACACCTTC
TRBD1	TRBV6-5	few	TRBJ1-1	CASSLQGATEAFF	TGTGCCAGCAGTTTACAGGGGGCCACTGAAGCTTTCTTT
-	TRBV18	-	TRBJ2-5	CASSLGAGEETQYF	TGTGCCAGCTCACTGGGGGCAGGGGAAGAGACCCAGTACTTC
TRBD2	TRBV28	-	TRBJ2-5	CASSPSGAGKETQYF	TGTGCCAGCAGTCCGAGCGGGGCGGGGAAAGAGACCCAGTACTTC
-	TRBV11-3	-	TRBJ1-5	CATLFEPQHF	TGTGCCACCTTATTCGAGCCCCAGCATTTT
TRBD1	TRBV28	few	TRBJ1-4	CASSPSGQHNEKLFF	TGTGCCAGCAGTCCCTCGGGACAGCATAATGAAAAACTGTTTTTT
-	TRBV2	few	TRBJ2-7	CASNLEAGSYEQYF	TGTGCCAGCAATCTGGAGGCCGGGTCCTACGAGCAGTACTTC
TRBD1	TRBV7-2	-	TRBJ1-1	CASSLRTGMNTEAFF	TGTGCCAGCAGCTTACGGACAGGGATGAACACTGAAGCTTTCTTT
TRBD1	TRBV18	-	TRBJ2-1	CASSPDPGTGAPNEQFF	TGTGCCAGCTCACCGGACCCCGGGACAGGGGCTCCCAATGAGCAGTTCTTC
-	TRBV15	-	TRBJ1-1	CATSEALGQPAFF	TGTGCCACCAGCGAGGCCTTAGGACAGCCGGCTTTCTTT
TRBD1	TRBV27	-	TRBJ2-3	CASSWQGQGRTDTQYF	TGTGCCAGCAGTTGGCAGGGACAGGGGAGAACAGATACGCAGTATTTT
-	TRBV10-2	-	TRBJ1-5	CASTDRINQPQHF	TGCGCCAGCACAGACAGGATCAATCAGCCCCAGCATTTT
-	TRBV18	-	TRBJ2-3	CASSPLAATDTQYF	TGTGCCAGCTCACCACTAGCGGCCACAGATACGCAGTATTTT
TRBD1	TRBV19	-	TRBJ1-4	CASSNRDRRGEKLFF	TGTGCCAGTAGTAACCGGGACAGAAGAGGTGAAAAACTGTTTTTT
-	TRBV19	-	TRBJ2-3	CAVRQASTDTQYF	TGTGCCGTCCGACAGGCTAGCACAGATACGCAGTATTTT
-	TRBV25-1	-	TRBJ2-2	CASSAYRDGAGELFF	TGTGCCAGCAGTGCTTACAGGGATGGAGCCGGGGAGCTGTTTTTT
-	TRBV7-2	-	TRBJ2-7	CASSLVSTSAYEQYF	TGTGCCAGCAGCTTAGTTTCCACGTCGGCCTACGAGCAGTACTTC
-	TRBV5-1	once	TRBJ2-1	CASSLGGGETRNEQFF	TGCGCCAGCAGCTTGGGGGGCGGGGAGACTAGGAATGAGCAGTTCTTC
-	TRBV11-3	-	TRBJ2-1	CASSLHGRGASNEQFF	TGTGCCAGCAGCCTCCATGGGAGGGGGGCAAGCAATGAGCAGTTCTTC
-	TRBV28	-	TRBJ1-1	CASRQEGRNTEAFF	TGTGCCAGCAGGCAGGAGGGGCGGAACACTGAAGCTTTCTTT
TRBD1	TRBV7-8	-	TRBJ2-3	CASSLGDRGMTDTQYF	TGTGCCAGCAGCTTAGGGGACAGGGGGATGACAGATACGCAGTATTTT
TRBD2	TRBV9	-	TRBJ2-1	CASSFSSGGPNEQFF	TGTGCCAGCAGTTTTTCTAGCGGGGGGCCCAATGAGCAGTTCTTC
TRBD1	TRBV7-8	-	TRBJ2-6	CASSLWDRDGANVLTF	TGTGCCAGCAGCCTATGGGACAGGGACGGGGCCAACGTCCTGACTTTC
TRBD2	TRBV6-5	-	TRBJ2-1	CASSPIIAGGYEQFF	TGTGCCAGCAGTCCTATTATAGCGGGGGGGTATGAGCAGTTCTTC
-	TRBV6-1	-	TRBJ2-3	CASSERGDTQYF	TGTGCCAGCAGTGAGAGGGGGGATACGCAGTATTTT
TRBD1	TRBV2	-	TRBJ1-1	CASKGGVGNTEAFF	TGTGCCAGCAAAGGGGGCGTCGGGAACACTGAAGCTTTCTTT
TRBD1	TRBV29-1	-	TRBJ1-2	CSAERTGLGYTF	TGCAGCGCAGAAAGGACAGGGCTCGGCTACACCTTC
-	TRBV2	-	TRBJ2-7	CAWTIQGSYEQYF	TGTGCCTGGACGATACAGGGCTCCTACGAGCAGTACTTC
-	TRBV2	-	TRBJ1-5	CASSREEASPRSNQPQHF	TGTGCCAGCAGCCGGGAGGAGGCCTCCCCCCGTAGCAATCAGCCCCAGCATTTT
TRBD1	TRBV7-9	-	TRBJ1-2	CASSPTRTGEGYTF	TGTGCCAGCAGCCCGACGAGGACAGGGGAAGGCTACACCTTC
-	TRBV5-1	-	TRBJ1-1	CASSLSRQVLGNTEAFF	TGCGCCAGCAGCCTCTCCCGACAGGTCCTTGGGAACACTGAAGCTTTCTTT
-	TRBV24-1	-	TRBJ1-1	CATSDTGSLQAFF	TGTGCCACCAGTGATACCGGGAGCCTTCAAGCTTTCTTT
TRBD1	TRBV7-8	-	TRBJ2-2	CASSPRTGGTTGELFF	TGTGCCAGCAGTCCTAGGACAGGGGGGACCACCGGGGAGCTGTTTTTT
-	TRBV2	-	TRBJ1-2	CASSEGQGVYGYTF	TGTGCCAGCAGTGAGGGGCAGGGCGTATATGGCTACACCTTC
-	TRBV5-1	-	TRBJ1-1	CASSLVGPGNTEAFF	TGCGCCAGCAGCTTGGTGGGCCCCGGGAACACTGAAGCTTTCTTT
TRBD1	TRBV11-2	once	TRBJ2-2	CASSPGTGYTGELFF	TGTGCCAGCAGCCCCGGGACAGGGTACACCGGGGAGCTGTTTTTT